This T cell receptor (beta chain) was recorded in a study of Tregs in tolerant kidney transplant recipients. As for this clone: Antigen: not known.

Produced via immunoSEQ multiplex PCR; TCRdb's table is partial and in-frame only. The table shows roughly 68,000 clones, with 84% occurring only once. CD4+CD25+CD127- Tregs, CD4+CD25- non-Tregs, CD4 and CD8 cells were sorted. The germline gives CDR1 SGHAT, CDR2 FQNNGV. With 2 bases clipped from V and 9 bases from J, the junction kept 8 bases outside the gene matches. This CDR3 is 14 amino acids long. Study observations and caveats: Tregs expanded with activated donor B cells seemed most donor-specific. The small number of patients limits these findings pending further validation. Biological reproducibility was not directly addressed in this study.

Input material: CD4+ T cells from blood. The genes are TRBV11-2 and TRBJ2-3, with 7 positions matching TRBD2. The clonotype was recovered from a human donor in good health. The CDR3 sequence: CASSLLGTGGTQYF. The CDR3 nucleotides are TGTGCCAGCAGCTTATTGGGAACGGGAGGAACGCAGTATTTT.